The clone carrying this TCR beta chain has just a few counts. The sample belongs to a study of shared clonotypes between healthy human individuals. The repertoire was sequenced with immunoSEQ multiplex PCR; TCRdb's copy has only in-frame clones and lacks some. The sample has about 460,000 clones; roughly 80% are singletons. Germline CDR1 MGHRA, CDR2 YSYEKL. Trimming took 0 bases from V and 6 from J, leaving 5 bases between them. The CDR3 is 12 amino acids. The J gene is TRBJ2-5, the V gene TRBV4-1; D unclear. The clonotype was recovered from a middle-aged woman in good health. Some clones in this sample may be carry-over from other donors' samples. Sequencing used PBMCs. In DNA form, the CDR3 reads TGCGCCAGCAGCCAAGAAGCTAAGACCCAGTACTTC. Its translation is CASSQEAKTQYF.